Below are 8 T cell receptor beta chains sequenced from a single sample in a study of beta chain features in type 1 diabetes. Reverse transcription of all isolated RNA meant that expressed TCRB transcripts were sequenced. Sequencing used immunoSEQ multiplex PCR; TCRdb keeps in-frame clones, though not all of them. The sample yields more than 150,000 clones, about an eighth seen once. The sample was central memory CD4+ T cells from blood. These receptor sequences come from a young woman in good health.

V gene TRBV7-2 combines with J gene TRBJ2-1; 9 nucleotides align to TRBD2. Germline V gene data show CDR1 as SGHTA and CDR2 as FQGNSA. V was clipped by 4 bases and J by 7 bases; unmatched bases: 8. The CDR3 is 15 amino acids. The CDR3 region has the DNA TGTGCCAGCAGCTACTTAGCGGGAGCGAGGAATGAGCAGTTCTTC. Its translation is CASSYLAGARNEQFF.

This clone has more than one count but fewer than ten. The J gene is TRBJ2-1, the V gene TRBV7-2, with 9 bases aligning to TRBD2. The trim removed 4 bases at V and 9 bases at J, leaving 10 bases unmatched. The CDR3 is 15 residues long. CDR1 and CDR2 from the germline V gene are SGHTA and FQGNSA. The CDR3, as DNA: TGTGCCAGCAGCTCCTTGACTAGCGGAGGGGCTGAGCAGTTCTTC. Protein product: CASSSLTSGGAEQFF.

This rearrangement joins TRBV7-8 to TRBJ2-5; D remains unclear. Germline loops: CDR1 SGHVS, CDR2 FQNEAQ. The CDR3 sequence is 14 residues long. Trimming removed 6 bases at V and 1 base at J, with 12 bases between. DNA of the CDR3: TGTGCCAGCAGTGCCCGAGGTACCCAAGAGACCCAGTACTTC. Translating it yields CASSARGTQETQYF.

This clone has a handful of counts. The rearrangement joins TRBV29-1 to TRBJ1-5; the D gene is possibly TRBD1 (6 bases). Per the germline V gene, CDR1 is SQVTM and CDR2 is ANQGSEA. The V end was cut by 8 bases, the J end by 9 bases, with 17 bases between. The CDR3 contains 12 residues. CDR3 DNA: TGCAGCATAAACAGGGATGGAGGGCCCCAGCATTTT. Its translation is CSINRDGGPQHF.

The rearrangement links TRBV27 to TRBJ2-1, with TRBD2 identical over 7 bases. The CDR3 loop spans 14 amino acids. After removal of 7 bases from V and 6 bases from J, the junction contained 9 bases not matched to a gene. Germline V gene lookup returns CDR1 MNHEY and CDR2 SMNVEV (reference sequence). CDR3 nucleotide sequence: TGTGCCAGCAAAGGAAGCGGGGCCCGCAATGAGCAGTTCTTC. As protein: CASKGSGARNEQFF.

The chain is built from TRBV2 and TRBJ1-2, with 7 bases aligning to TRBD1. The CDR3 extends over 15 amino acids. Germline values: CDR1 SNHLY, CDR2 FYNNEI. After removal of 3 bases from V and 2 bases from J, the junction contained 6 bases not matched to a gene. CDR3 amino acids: CASSEAETGNYGYTF. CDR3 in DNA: TGTGCCAGCAGTGAGGCTGAGACAGGGAACTATGGCTACACCTTC.

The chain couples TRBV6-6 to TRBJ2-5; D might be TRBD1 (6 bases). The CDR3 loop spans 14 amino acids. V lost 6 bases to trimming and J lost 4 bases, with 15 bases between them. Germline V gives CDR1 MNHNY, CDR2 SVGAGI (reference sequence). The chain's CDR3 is CASRIQLGGETQYF. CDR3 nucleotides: TGTGCCAGCAGGATCCAACTAGGGGGAGAGACCCAGTACTTC.

This chain's CDR3 is CASSVTAGEETQYF. CDR3 coding DNA: TGTGCCAGCAGCGTGACAGCGGGAGAAGAGACCCAGTACTTC. The J gene is TRBJ2-5, the V gene TRBV9, with 8 bases fitting TRBD2. CDR1 SGDLS and CDR2 YYNGEE come from the germline V gene. V gave up 2 bases and J gave up 3 bases; unmatched junction bases: 3. The CDR3 extends over 14 amino acids. Full variable domain (outside the CDR3, taken from reference TRBV9 and TRBJ2-5): DSGVTQTPKHLITATGQRVTLRCSPRSGDLSVYWYQQSLDQGLQFLIQYYNGEERAKGNILERFSAQQFPDLHSELNLSSLELGDSALYFCASSVTAGEETQYFGPGTRLLVL.